The source of this T cell receptor beta chain is a study of identical twins' blood T cells. Germline CDR1 reads MNHEY; CDR2 reads SVGAGI. The ends were cut back, 10 bases at V and 6 bases at J, with 17 bases in the middle. The CDR3 is made up of 13 amino acids. Overall study results and limits: Shared CDR3 clonotype counts tracked mainly the product of cloneset sizes.

As concerns this clonotype: Antigen: not known.

TCRdb fed the 5' RACE reads into MiXCR, producing one record per CDR3 protein. The sample lists a few hundred thousand distinct CDR3 sequences; 28% were seen once. The receptor comes from a woman between 18 and 50 years old in good health. The V gene is TRBV6-5, the J gene TRBJ2-3; D assignment may be TRBD1 or TRBD2 (5 bases each). The sequenced sample consisted of PBMCs. CDR3 DNA: TGTGCCACTCAGGGACCGGCCGTCGATACGCAGTATTTT. It is translated as CATQGPAVDTQYF.